The 12 T cell receptor beta chains in this list originate from one sample, sequenced in a study of human T cells and chemical hapten exposure. MiXCR, applied by TCRdb to the RACE reads, yields one record per CDR3 protein. The sample includes roughly 100,000 distinct CDR3 sequences, under 40% seen only once; the top ten take less than 3%. Described time point: patch test 3, about 24 weeks after DPC sensitization. Sample treatment: therapeutic diphenylcyclopropenone sensitization with weekly scalp DPC. This specimen was whole blood, taken in connection with sensitization to the hapten diphenylcyclopropenone (DPC). All receptors derive from a man between 40 and 49 years old with alopecia areata. Some clones in this sample may be carry-over from other donors' samples.

There are many counts of this clonotype. The chain uses TRBV20-1 and TRBJ2-7; 14 positions agree with TRBD2. V lost 6 bases to trimming and J lost 6 bases; unmatched junction nucleotides: 7. The CDR3 runs 14 residues. CDR1 and CDR2 from the germline V gene are DFQATT and SNEGSKA (reference sequence). The CDR3 region has the DNA TGCAGTGCCGCGGGGGGACTAGCGGGAGTCGAGCAGTACGTC. This sequence encodes CSAAGGLAGVEQYV.

A remark on this clonotype: Germline is not matched at one junction end, which may reflect a read error. J is TRBJ2-1 and V is TRBV2; 9 bases are a match to TRBD2. The CDR3 runs to 14 residues. CDR1 SNHLY and CDR2 FYNNEI come from the germline V gene. The CDR3 is CASGRETIAGDDIF. The CDR3 region has the DNA TGTGCCAGTGGCCGAGAGACCATAGCGGGAGATGATATCTTC.

The rearrangement links TRBV5-4 to TRBJ2-3, with a possible D match to TRBD1 (6 bases). This CDR3 has 14 residues. Germline lookup yields CDR1 SGHNT and CDR2 YYREEE (reference sequence). The ends were cut back, 4 bases at V and 3 bases at J, with 12 bases in the middle. The CDR3 nucleotides read TGTGCCAGCAGCGCGAAACAGGGAACAGATACGCAGTATTTT. Translating gives CASSAKQGTDTQYF.

The chain carries TRBV6-2 or TRBV6-3 and TRBJ2-2; 13 bases are a match to TRBD2. The CDR3 totals 18 residues. The V gene end was trimmed by 2 bases and the J gene end by 6 bases; junction bases not matched to a gene: 9. The germline gives CDR1 MNHEY, CDR2 SVGEGT. The CDR3 loop reads CASSYGTSGKAGAGELFF. The CDR3, as DNA: TGTGCCAGCAGTTACGGGACTAGCGGGAAGGCCGGAGCCGGGGAGCTGTTTTTT.

The chain joins TRBV10-3 to TRBJ2-7; D is unresolved. Trimming pared 0 bases from V and 0 bases from J, leaving 3 bases between. This CDR3 spans 13 amino acids. CDR1 ENHRY and CDR2 SYGVKD come from the germline V gene. CDR3 loop: CAISESTSYEQYF. The CDR3 DNA follows: TGTGCCATCAGTGAGTCGACCTCCTACGAGCAGTACTTC.

In this sample, this clonotype turned up once. This sequence joins TRBV2 and TRBJ2-5; TRBD2 matches at 7 bases. This CDR3 region has 13 residues. Germline-derived CDR1 and CDR2 are SNHLY and FYNNEI. With 7 bases clipped from V and 1 base from J, the junction kept 3 bases outside the gene matches. CDR3 DNA: TGTGCCAGCATAGCGGGCACCCAAGAGACCCAGTACTTC. Protein: CASIAGTQETQYF.

This clonotype occurred a few times. J is TRBJ1-5 and V is TRBV28; perhaps TRBD1 as D (5 bases). Trimming pared 3 bases from V and 1 base from J, leaving 10 bases between. Germline lookup yields CDR1 MDHEN and CDR2 SYDVKM. The CDR3 consists of 15 residues. CDR3 sequence reads: CASSLSGGSNQPQHF. CDR3 nucleotide sequence: TGTGCCAGCAGTTTGTCGGGGGGAAGCAATCAGCCCCAGCATTTT.

The chain carries TRBV10-3 and TRBJ2-2; 9 bases fit TRBD1. Germline trimming cut 10 bases from V and 5 bases from J; bases unmatched to any gene: 11. Per germline, CDR1 ENHRY and CDR2 SYGVKD. The CDR3 runs to 15 residues. This CDR3 is CATERTGAGTGELFF. CDR3 nucleotide sequence: TGTGCCACCGAGCGGACAGGGGCGGGGACCGGGGAGCTGTTTTTT.

This clonotype was counted only a few times. The chain joins TRBV6-2 or TRBV6-3 to TRBJ2-7; 12 bases map to TRBD1. The CDR3 is made up of 15 amino acids. V shed 4 bases, J shed 4 bases, and the junction held 5 bases outside the gene matches. CDR1 is MNHEY, CDR2 SVGEGT, per germline. CDR3: CASSWGQGAGYEQYV. As DNA, the CDR3 is TGTGCCAGCAGTTGGGGACAGGGGGCTGGATACGAGCAGTACGTC.

This clonotype showed up just a few times. The rearrangement uses TRBV5-1 and TRBJ2-1; 12 bases agree with TRBD2. The germline gives CDR1 SGHRS, CDR2 YFSETQ. Unmatched junction bases numbered 4, after V lost 1 base and J lost 8 bases. CDR3 length: 15 amino acids. CDR3 sequence reads: CASSLPSGRADEQFF. CDR3 nucleotide sequence: TGCGCCAGCAGCTTGCCTAGCGGGAGGGCCGATGAGCAGTTCTTC.

This clonotype was picked up a small number of times. Written as DNA, the CDR3 is TGTGCCAGCAGCCTCGGACAAGGGGTTACTGAGGAGCAGTACTTC. This codes for CASSLGQGVTEEQYF. The J gene is TRBJ2-7, the V gene TRBV7-9, with D perhaps matching TRBD1 (5 bases). V gave up 5 bases and J gave up 7 bases, with 21 bases separating them. Per the germline V gene, CDR1 is SEHNR and CDR2 is FQNEAQ (reference sequence). This CDR3 spans 15 amino acids. Full variable domain (outside the CDR3, taken from reference TRBV7-9 and TRBJ2-7): DTGVSQNPRHKITKRGQNVTFRCDPISEHNRLYWYRQTLGQGPEFLTYFQNEAQLEKSRLLSDRFSAERPKGSFSTLEIQRTEQGDSAMYLCASSLGQGVTEEQYFGPGTRLTVT.

This chain connects TRBV7-9 to TRBJ2-5; 7 nucleotides align to TRBD2. The CDR3 has 13 residues. Germline CDR1 and CDR2: SEHNR and FQNEAQ (reference sequence). CDR3 nucleotide sequence: TGTGACTTTGGGGCGGGAGATCAAGAGACCCAGTACTTC. This sequence encodes CDFGAGDQETQYF.